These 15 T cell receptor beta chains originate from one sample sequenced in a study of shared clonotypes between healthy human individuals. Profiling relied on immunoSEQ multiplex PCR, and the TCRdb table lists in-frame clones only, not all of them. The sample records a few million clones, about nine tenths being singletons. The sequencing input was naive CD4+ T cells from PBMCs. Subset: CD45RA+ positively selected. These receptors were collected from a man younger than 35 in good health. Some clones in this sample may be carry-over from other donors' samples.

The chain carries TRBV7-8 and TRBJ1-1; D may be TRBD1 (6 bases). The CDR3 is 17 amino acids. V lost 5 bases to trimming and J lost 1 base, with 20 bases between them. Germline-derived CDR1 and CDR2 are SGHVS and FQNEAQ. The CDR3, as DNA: TGTGCCAGCAGCCTCTGGGGGGGGGCTGCAGGGAACACTGAAGCTTTCTTT. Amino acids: CASSLWGGAAGNTEAFF.

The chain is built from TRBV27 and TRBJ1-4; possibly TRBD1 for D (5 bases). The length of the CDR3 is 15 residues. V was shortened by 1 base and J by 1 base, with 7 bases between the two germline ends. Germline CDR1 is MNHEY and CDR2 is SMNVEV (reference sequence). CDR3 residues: CASSLFGGTNEKLFF. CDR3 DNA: TGTGCCAGCAGTTTATTCGGGGGAACTAATGAAAAACTGTTTTTT. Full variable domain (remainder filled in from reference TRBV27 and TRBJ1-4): EAQVTQNPRYLITVTGKKLTVTCSQNMNHEYMSWYRQDPGLGLRQIYYSMNVEVTDKGDVPEGYKVSRKEKRNFPLILESPSPNQTSLYFCASSLFGGTNEKLFFGSGTQLSVL.

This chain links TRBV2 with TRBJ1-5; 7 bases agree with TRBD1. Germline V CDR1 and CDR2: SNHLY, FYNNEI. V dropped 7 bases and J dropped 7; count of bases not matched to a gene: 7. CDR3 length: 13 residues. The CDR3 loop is CASMRGQRQPQHF. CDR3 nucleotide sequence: TGTGCCAGCATGAGGGGACAGCGGCAGCCCCAGCATTTT.

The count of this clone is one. DNA of the CDR3: TGTGCCAGCAGCACCCAGCCGACTAGCGGGCAGAGCACAGATACGCAGTATTTT. Translated, it gives CASSTQPTSGQSTDTQYF. The V gene is TRBV7-2, the J gene TRBJ2-3; 10 nucleotides line up with TRBD2. Trimming removed 5 bases from V and 0 bases from J; junction bases left unmatched: 11. This CDR3 has 18 amino acids. Germline assignment: CDR1 SGHTA and CDR2 FQGNSA.

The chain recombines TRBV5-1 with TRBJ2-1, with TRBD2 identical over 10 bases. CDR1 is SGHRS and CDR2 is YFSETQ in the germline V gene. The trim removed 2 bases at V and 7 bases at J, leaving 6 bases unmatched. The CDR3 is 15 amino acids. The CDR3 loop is CASSLFSGRSNEQFF. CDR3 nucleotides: TGCGCCAGCAGCTTATTTAGCGGGAGGAGTAATGAGCAGTTCTTC.

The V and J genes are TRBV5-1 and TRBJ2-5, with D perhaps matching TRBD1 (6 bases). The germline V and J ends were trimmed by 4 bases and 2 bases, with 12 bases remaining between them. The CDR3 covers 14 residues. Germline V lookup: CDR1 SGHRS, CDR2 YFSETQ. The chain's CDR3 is CASSKGTSQETQYF. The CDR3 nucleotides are TGCGCCAGCAGCAAGGGGACATCACAAGAGACCCAGTACTTC.

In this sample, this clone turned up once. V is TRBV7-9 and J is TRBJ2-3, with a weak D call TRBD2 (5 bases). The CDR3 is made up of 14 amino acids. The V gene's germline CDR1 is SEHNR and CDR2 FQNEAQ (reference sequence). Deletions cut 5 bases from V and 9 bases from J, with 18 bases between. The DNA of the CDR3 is TGTGCCAGCAGCCCATCGGACTTTTACGCGACGCAGTATTTT. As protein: CASSPSDFYATQYF.

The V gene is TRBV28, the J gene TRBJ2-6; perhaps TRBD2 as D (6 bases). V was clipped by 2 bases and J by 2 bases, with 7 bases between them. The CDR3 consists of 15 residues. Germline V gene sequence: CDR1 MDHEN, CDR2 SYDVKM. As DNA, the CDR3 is TGTGCCAGCAGTTTAACGGGAGCTGGGGCCAACGTCCTGACTTTC. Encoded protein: CASSLTGAGANVLTF.

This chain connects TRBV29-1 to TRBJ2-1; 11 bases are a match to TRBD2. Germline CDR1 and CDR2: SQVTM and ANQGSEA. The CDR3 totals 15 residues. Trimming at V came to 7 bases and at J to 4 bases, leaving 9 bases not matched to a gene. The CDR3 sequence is CSAARLAGLYNEQFF. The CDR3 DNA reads TGCAGCGCCGCTAGACTAGCGGGATTATACAATGAGCAGTTCTTC.

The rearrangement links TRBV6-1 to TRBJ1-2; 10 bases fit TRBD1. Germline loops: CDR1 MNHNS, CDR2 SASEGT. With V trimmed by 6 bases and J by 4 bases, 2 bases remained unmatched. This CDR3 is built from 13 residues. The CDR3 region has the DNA TGTGCCAGCAGCCGGACAGGGGGCTATGGCTACACCTTC. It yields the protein CASSRTGGYGYTF.

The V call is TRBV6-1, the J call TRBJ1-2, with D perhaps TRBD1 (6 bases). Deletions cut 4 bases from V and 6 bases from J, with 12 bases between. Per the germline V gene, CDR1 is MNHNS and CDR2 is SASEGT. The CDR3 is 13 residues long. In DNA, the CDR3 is TGTGCCAGCAGTGGTACAGGGACCCATGGCTACACCTTC. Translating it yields CASSGTGTHGYTF.

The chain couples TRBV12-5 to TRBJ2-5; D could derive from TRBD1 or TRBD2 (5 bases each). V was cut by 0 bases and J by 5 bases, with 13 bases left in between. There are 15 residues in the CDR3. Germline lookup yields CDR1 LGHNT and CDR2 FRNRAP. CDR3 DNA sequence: TGTGCTAGTGGTTTGGTACTGGGGCGGAGGGAGACCCAGTACTTC. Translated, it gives CASGLVLGRRETQYF.

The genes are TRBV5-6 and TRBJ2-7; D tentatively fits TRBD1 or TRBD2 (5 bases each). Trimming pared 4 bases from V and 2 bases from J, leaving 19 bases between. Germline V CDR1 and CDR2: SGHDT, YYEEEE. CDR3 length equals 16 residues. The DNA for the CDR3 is TGTGCCAGCAGCCGCCACGGGGCCGGATCAGCCTACGAGCAGTACTTC. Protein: CASSRHGAGSAYEQYF. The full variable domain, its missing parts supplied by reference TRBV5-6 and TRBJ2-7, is DAGVTQSPTHLIKTRGQQVTLRCSPKSGHDTVSWYQQALGQGPQFIFQYYEEEERQRGNFPDRFSGHQFPNYSSELNVNALLLGDSALYLCASSRHGAGSAYEQYFGPGTRLTVT.

DNA for the CDR3: TGTGCCTGGAGTGTGTTGGGTTTGGGGACCCAGTACTTC. Translating it yields CAWSVLGLGTQYF. V usage is TRBV30 and J usage is TRBJ2-5, with unresolved D. The germline V gene encodes CDR1 GTSNPN and CDR2 SVGIG (reference sequence). The CDR3 contains 13 residues. V was pared by 0 bases and J by 7 bases, with 12 bases between.

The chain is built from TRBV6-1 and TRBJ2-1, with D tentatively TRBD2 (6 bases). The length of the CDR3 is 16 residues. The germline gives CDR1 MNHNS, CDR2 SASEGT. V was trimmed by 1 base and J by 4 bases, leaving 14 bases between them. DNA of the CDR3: TGTGCCAGCAGTGAAGTTTTGGGGAGGATATACAATGAGCAGTTCTTC. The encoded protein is CASSEVLGRIYNEQFF.